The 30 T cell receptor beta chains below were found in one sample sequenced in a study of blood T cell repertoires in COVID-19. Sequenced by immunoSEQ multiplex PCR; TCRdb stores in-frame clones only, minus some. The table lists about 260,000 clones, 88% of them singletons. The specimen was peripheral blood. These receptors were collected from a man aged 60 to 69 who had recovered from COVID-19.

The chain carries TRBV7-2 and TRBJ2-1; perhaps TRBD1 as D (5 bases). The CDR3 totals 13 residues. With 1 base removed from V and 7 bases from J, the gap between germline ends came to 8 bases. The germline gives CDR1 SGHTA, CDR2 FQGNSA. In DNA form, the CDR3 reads TGTGCCAGCAGCTTAGAAGGGGATAATGAGCAGTTCTTC. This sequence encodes CASSLEGDNEQFF.

This CDR3 is CASRKTSGETQYF. The CDR3 region has the DNA TGCGCCAGCAGGAAGACTAGCGGAGAGACCCAGTACTTC. The genes are TRBV5-1 and TRBJ2-5; 9 bases line up with TRBD2. The length of the CDR3 is 13 residues. Per germline, CDR1 SGHRS and CDR2 YFSETQ. After removal of 5 bases from V and 4 bases from J, the junction contained 3 bases not matched to a gene. Full variable domain (remainder filled in from reference TRBV5-1 and TRBJ2-5): KAGVTQTPRYLIKTRGQQVTLSCSPISGHRSVSWYQQTPGQGLQFLFEYFSETQRNKGNFPGRFSGRQFSNSRSEMNVSTLELGDSALYLCASRKTSGETQYFGPGTRLLVL.

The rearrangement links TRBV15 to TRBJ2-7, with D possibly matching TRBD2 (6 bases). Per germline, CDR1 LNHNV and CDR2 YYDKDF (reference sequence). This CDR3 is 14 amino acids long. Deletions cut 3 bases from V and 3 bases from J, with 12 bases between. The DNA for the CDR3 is TGTGCCACCAGCAGGGCCCTGGGGGGCTACGAGCAGTACTTC. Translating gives CATSRALGGYEQYF.

This CDR3 is CASSPSRQGLDTQYF. The CDR3 DNA reads TGTGCCAGCTCACCTTCAAGACAGGGGCTGGATACGCAGTATTTT. J is TRBJ2-3 and V is TRBV18, with 8 nucleotides matching TRBD1. The trim removed 3 bases at V and 6 bases at J, leaving 8 bases unmatched. Per the germline V gene, CDR1 is KGHSH and CDR2 is LQKENI. The CDR3 runs 15 residues.

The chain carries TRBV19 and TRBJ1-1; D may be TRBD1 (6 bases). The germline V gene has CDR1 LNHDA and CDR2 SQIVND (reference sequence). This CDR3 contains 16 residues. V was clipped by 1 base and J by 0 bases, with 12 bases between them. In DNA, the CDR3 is TGTGCCAGTAGTATAGGGGAACAGGGACTGAACACTGAAGCTTTCTTT. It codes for CASSIGEQGLNTEAFF.

The chain's CDR3 is CASSPLQGQLNTEAFF. The CDR3 DNA is TGTGCCAGCTCACCTCTCCAGGGACAGTTGAACACTGAAGCTTTCTTT. V gene TRBV18 combines with J gene TRBJ1-1, with TRBD1 matching 7 bases. Germline V lookup: CDR1 KGHSH, CDR2 LQKENI. Germline trimming cut 3 bases from V and 0 bases from J; bases unmatched to any gene: 7. The CDR3 runs 16 residues.

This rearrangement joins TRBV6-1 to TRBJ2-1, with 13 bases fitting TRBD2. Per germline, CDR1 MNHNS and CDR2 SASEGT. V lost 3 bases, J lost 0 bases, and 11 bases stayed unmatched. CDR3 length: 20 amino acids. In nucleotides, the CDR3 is TGTGCCAGCAGTGACGGCCCCGGACTAGCGGGGGTGAGCTCCTACAATGAGCAGTTCTTC. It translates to CASSDGPGLAGVSSYNEQFF.

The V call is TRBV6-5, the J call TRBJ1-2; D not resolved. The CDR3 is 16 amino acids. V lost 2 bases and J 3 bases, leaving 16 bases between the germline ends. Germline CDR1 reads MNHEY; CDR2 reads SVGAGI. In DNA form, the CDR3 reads TGTGCCAGCAGTTACACCCCAGGAGGGCGATACTATGGCTACACCTTC. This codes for CASSYTPGGRYYGYTF.

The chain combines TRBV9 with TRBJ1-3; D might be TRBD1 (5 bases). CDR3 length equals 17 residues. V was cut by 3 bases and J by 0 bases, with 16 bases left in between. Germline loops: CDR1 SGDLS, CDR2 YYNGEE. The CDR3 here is CASSATPRQNSGNTIYF. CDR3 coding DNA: TGTGCCAGCAGCGCCACCCCCAGACAGAACTCTGGAAACACCATATATTTT.

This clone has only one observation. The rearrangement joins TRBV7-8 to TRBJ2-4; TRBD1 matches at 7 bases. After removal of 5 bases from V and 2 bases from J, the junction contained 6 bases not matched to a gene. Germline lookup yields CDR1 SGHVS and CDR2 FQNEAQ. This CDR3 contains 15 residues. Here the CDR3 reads CASSALRGTKNIQYF. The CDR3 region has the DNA TGTGCCAGCAGCGCCCTCAGGGGGACCAAAAACATTCAGTACTTC.

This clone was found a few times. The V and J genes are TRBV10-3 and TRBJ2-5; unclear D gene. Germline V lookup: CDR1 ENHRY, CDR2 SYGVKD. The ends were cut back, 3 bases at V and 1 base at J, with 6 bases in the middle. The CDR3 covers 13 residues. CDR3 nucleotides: TGTGCCATCAGTGAATCTTTCCAAGAGACCCAGTACTTC. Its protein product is CAISESFQETQYF.

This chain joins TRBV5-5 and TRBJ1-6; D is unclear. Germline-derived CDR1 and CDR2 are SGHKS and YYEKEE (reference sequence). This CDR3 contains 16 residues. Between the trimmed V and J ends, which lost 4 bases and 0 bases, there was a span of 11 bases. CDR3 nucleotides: TGTGCCAGCAGCAGGGAGGGCCGCTCCTATAATTCACCCCTCCACTTT. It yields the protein CASSREGRSYNSPLHF.

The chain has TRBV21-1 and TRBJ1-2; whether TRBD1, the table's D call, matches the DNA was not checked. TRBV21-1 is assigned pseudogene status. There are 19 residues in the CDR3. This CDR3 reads CASKSDSGTGPTANYGYTF. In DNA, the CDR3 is TGTGCCAGCAAATCCGACTCCGGGACAGGGCCAACCGCTAACTATGGCTACACCTTC.

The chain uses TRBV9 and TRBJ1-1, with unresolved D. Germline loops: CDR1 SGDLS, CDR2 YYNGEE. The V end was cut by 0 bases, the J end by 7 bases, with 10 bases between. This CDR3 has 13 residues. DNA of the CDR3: TGTGCCAGCAGCGTAGTCCCAGAAAATGAAGCTTTCTTT. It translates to CASSVVPENEAFF. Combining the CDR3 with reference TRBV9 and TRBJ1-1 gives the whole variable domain DSGVTQTPKHLITATGQRVTLRCSPRSGDLSVYWYQQSLDQGLQFLIQYYNGEERAKGNILERFSAQQFPDLHSELNLSSLELGDSALYFCASSVVPENEAFFGQGTRLTVV.

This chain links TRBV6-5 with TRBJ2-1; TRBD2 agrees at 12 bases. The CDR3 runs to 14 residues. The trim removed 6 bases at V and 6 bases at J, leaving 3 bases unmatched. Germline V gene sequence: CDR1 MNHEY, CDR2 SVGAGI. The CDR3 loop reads CASRLAGGRNEQFF. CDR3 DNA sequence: TGTGCCAGCAGACTAGCGGGGGGCCGCAATGAGCAGTTCTTC.

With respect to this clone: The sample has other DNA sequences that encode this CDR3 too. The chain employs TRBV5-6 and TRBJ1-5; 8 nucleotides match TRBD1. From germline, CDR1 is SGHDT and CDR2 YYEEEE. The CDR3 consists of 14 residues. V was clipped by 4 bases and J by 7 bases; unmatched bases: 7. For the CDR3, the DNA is TGTGCCAGCAGCGGACAGGGCGTTGGGCAGCCCCAGCATTTT. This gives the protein CASSGQGVGQPQHF.

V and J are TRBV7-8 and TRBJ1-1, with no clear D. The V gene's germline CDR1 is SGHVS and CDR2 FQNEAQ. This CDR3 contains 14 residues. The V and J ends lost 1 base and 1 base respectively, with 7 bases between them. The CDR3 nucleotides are TGTGCCAGCAGCTTAGGATCAGGGAACACTGAAGCTTTCTTT. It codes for CASSLGSGNTEAFF.

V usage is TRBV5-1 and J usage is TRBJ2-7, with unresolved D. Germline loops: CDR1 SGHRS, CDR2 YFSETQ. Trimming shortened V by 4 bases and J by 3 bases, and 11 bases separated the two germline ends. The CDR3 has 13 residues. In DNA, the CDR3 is TGCGCCAGCAGCCTATCAGGAAACTACGAGCAGTACTTC. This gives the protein CASSLSGNYEQYF.

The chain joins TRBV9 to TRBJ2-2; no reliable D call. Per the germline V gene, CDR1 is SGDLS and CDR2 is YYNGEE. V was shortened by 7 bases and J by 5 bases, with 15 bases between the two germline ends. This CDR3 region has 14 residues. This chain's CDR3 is CASGPGRKTGELFF. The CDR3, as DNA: TGTGCCAGCGGGCCTGGGCGCAAAACCGGGGAGCTGTTTTTT. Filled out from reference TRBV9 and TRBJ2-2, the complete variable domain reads DSGVTQTPKHLITATGQRVTLRCSPRSGDLSVYWYQQSLDQGLQFLIQYYNGEERAKGNILERFSAQQFPDLHSELNLSSLELGDSALYFCASGPGRKTGELFFGEGSRLTVL.

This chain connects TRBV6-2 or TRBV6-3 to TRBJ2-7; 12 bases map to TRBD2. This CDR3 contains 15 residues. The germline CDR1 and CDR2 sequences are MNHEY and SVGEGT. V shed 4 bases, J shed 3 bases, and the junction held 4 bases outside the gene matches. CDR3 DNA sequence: TGTGCCAGCAGTTCCGCTAGCGGGGGGGACTACGAGCAGTACTTC. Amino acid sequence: CASSSASGGDYEQYF.

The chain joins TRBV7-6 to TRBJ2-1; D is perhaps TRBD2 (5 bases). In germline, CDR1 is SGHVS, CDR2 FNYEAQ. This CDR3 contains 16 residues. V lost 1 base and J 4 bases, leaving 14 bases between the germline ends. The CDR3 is CASSLVYRGEYNEQFF. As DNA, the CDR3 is TGTGCCAGCAGCTTAGTATATCGTGGGGAGTACAATGAGCAGTTCTTC.

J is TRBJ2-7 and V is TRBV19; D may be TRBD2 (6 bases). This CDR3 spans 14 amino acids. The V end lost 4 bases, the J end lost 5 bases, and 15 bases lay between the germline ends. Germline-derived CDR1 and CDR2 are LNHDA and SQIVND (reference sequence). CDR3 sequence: CASSNSRGSHEQYF. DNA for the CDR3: TGTGCCAGTAGTAACTCCCGGGGGAGCCACGAGCAGTACTTC.

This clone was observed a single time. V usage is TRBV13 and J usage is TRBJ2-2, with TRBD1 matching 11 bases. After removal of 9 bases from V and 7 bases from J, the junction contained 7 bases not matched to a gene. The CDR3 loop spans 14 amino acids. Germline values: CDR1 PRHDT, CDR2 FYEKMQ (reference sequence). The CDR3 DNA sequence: TGTGCCAGTCGGACAGGGGGCTTCGACGGGGAGCTGTTTTTT. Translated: CASRTGGFDGELFF.

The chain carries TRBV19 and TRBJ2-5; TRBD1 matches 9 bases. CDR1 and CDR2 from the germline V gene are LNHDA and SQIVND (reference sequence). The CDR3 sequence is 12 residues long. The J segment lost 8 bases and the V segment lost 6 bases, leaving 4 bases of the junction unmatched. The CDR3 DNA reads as TGTGCCAGTAGGGGGACAGGGCGAACCCAGTACTTC. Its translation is CASRGTGRTQYF.

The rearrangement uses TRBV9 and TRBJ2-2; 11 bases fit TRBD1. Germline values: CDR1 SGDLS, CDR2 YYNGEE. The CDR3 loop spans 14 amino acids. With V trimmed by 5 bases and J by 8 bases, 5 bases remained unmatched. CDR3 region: CASRDRGLDGELFF. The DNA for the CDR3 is TGTGCCAGCAGGGACAGGGGGCTAGATGGGGAGCTGTTTTTT. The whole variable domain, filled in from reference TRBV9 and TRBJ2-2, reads DSGVTQTPKHLITATGQRVTLRCSPRSGDLSVYWYQQSLDQGLQFLIQYYNGEERAKGNILERFSAQQFPDLHSELNLSSLELGDSALYFCASRDRGLDGELFFGEGSRLTVL.

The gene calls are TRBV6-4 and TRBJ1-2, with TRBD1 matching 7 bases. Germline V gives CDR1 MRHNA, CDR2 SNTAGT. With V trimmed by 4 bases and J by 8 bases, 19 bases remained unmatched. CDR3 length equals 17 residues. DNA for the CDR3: TGTGCCAGCAGTGGTAGGATGTTGAGGGGGCGCGAGTGGGGCTACACCTTC. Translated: CASSGRMLRGREWGYTF.

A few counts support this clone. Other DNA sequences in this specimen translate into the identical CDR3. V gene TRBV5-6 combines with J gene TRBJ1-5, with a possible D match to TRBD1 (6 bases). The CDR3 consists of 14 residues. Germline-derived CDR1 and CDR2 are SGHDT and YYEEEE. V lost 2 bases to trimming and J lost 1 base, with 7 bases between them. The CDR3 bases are TGTGCCAGCAGCTTCAGGGGAAGCAATCAGCCCCAGCATTTT. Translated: CASSFRGSNQPQHF.

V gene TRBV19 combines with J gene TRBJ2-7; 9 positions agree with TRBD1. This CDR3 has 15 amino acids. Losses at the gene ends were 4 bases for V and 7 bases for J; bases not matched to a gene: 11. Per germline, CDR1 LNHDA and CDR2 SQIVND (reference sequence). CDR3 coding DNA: TGTGCCAGTAGTAAAGTGGGACAGGGAACGGGGGAGCAGTACTTC. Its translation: CASSKVGQGTGEQYF.

The DNA of the CDR3 is TGTGCCAGCAGTTACTCCACGGGGGGGCCCGGTGAGCAGTTCTTC. Residues: CASSYSTGGPGEQFF. The gene calls are TRBV6-6 and TRBJ2-1; the match to TRBD2 covers 8 bases. Germline V CDR1 and CDR2: MNHNY, SVGAGI (reference sequence). Trimming took 0 bases from V and 9 from J; bases not matched to a gene: 7. CDR3 length: 15 residues.

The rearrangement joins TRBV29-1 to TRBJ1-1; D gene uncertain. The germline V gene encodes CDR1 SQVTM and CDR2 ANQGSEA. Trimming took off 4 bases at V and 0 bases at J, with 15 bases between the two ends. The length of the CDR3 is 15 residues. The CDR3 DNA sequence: TGCAGCGTTGGGGAAGAGGGCCGCATGAACACTGAAGCTTTCTTT. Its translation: CSVGEEGRMNTEAFF.